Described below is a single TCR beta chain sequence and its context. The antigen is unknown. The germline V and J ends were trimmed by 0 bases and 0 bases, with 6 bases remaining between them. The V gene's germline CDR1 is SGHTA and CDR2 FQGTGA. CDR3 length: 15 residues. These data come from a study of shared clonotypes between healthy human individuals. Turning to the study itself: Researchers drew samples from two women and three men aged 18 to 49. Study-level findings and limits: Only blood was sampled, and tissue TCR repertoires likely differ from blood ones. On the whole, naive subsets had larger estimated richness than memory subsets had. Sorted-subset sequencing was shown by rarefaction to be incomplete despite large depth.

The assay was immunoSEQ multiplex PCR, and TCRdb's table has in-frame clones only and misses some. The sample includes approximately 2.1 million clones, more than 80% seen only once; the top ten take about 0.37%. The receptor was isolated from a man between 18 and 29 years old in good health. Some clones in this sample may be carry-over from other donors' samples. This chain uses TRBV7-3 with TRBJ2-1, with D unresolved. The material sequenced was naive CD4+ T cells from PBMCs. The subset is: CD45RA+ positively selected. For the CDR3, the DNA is TGTGCCAGCAGCTTAACGAGAAGCTCCTACAATGAGCAGTTCTTC. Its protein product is CASSLTRSSYNEQFF.